The 30 T cell receptor beta chains below all came from one sample that was sequenced in a study of blood T cell repertoires in COVID-19. Only in-frame clones appear in the TCRdb table, and some are missing; sequencing was by immunoSEQ multiplex PCR. The profile shows approximately 150,000 clones, approximately 87% of them singletons. The sample comprised peripheral blood. The receptors shown here come from a woman between 50 and 59 years old with active or convalescent COVID-19.

J is TRBJ1-1 and V is TRBV5-1; 12 nucleotides align to TRBD1. V lost 0 bases and J lost 10; bases outside the gene matches: 7. The germline V gene has CDR1 SGHRS and CDR2 YFSETQ. This CDR3 has 15 amino acids. CDR3 loop: CASSLEGDRGRVAFF. The CDR3, as DNA: TGCGCCAGCAGCTTGGAAGGGGACAGGGGGCGCGTAGCTTTCTTT.

CDR3: CASLGGFAGRYGYTF. CDR3 bases: TGTGCCAGCTTGGGTGGGTTCGCCGGGAGATATGGCTACACCTTC. The chain couples TRBV6-5 to TRBJ1-2; D uncertain. Germline CDR1 reads MNHEY; CDR2 reads SVGAGI. Trimming took off 8 bases at V and 5 bases at J, with 21 bases between the two ends. The CDR3 contains 15 residues.

The chain joins TRBV6-5 to TRBJ1-6; D perhaps matches TRBD1 (6 bases). V was shortened by 6 bases and J by 6 bases, with 12 bases between the two germline ends. Germline values: CDR1 MNHEY, CDR2 SVGAGI. The CDR3 runs 14 residues. The CDR3 DNA is TGTGCCAGCAGCGCCGACAGGTCTAATTCACCCCTCCACTTT. Protein: CASSADRSNSPLHF.

The rearrangement joins TRBV20-1 to TRBJ2-3; D call uncertain. CDR3 size: 11 residues. Germline values: CDR1 DFQATT, CDR2 SNEGSKA (reference sequence). V lost 2 bases to trimming and J lost 6 bases, with 6 bases between them. CDR3 DNA: TGCAGTGCTAGACCCGCGGATACGCAGTATTTT. Protein product: CSARPADTQYF.

The chain carries TRBV9 and TRBJ1-1; no reliable D call. The CDR3 runs 13 residues. Germline V gene data show CDR1 as SGDLS and CDR2 as YYNGEE. V lost 5 bases, J lost 4 bases, and 12 bases lay in between. This chain's CDR3 is CASSPGGITEAFF. The DNA for the CDR3 is TGTGCCAGCAGTCCCGGAGGTATCACTGAAGCTTTCTTT.

This chain joins TRBV11-2 and TRBJ2-1; 9 bases map to TRBD2. V lost 5 bases to trimming and J lost 7 bases; unmatched junction nucleotides: 15. The germline V gene has CDR1 SGHAT and CDR2 FQNNGV. The CDR3 sequence is 17 residues long. The CDR3 reads CASSRLQDSGRRNEQFF. The DNA for the CDR3 is TGTGCCAGCAGCCGGTTGCAGGATAGCGGGAGAAGGAATGAGCAGTTCTTC.

The rearrangement uses TRBV4-3 and TRBJ1-4; D perhaps matches TRBD1 (6 bases). The CDR3 contains 16 residues. Germline CDR1 LGHNA, CDR2 YSLEER. V lost 0 bases and J lost 2, with 10 bases in between. The CDR3 nucleotides are TGCGCCAGCAGCCAAGAGGGGGCAGGGACTAATGAAAAACTGTTTTTT. Protein: CASSQEGAGTNEKLFF.

The chain links TRBV7-2 to TRBJ2-4; a possible D gene is TRBD1 (6 bases). There are 16 residues in the CDR3. Germline-derived CDR1 and CDR2 are SGHTA and FQGNSA. Trimming removed 3 bases at V and 0 bases at J, with 12 bases between. CDR3 in amino acids: CASSFRTEIAKNIQYF. CDR3 DNA: TGTGCCAGCAGCTTTCGGACAGAAATAGCCAAAAACATTCAGTACTTC.

This sequence joins TRBV18 and TRBJ1-1; 7 bases map to TRBD1. The CDR3 totals 15 residues. The trim removed 0 bases at V and 0 bases at J, leaving 1 base unmatched. CDR1 and CDR2 (germline): KGHSH, LQKENI. CDR3 protein: CASSPPGTVNTEAFF. As DNA, the CDR3 is TGTGCCAGCTCACCACCCGGGACAGTGAACACTGAAGCTTTCTTT.

The J gene is TRBJ1-3, the V gene TRBV5-8; the D is unclear. V was pared by 0 bases and J by 1 base, with 8 bases between. The germline gives CDR1 SGHTS, CDR2 YDEGEE. This CDR3 has 15 residues. The CDR3 DNA sequence: TGTGCCAGCAGCTTGGTATACGGGTCTGGAAACACCATATATTTT. Translated: CASSLVYGSGNTIYF.

This chain joins TRBV7-3 and TRBJ2-1; 10 nucleotides line up with TRBD2. The CDR3 is 17 amino acids. The V and J ends lost 2 bases and 6 bases, in that order; junction bases with no gene match: 10. In germline, CDR1 is SGHTA, CDR2 FQGTGA. The chain's CDR3 is CASSLFPAGLASNEQFF. CDR3 DNA: TGTGCCAGCAGCTTATTTCCCGCGGGACTAGCGAGCAATGAGCAGTTCTTC. Using reference TRBV7-3 and TRBJ2-1 for the parts outside the CDR3, the full variable domain is GAGVSQTPSNKVTEKGKYVELRCDPISGHTALYWYRQSLGQGPEFLIYFQGTGAADDSGLPNDRFFAVRPEGSVSTLKIQRTERGDSAVYLCASSLFPAGLASNEQFFGPGTRLTVL.

This chain joins TRBV19 and TRBJ2-7, with no clear D. The V gene lost 1 base and the J gene lost 2 bases, with 9 bases spanning the gap. CDR1 LNHDA and CDR2 SQIVND come from the germline V gene (reference sequence). This CDR3 has 14 residues. CDR3 amino acids: CASSIVSGPYEQYF. The CDR3 DNA is TGTGCCAGTAGTATAGTTTCGGGTCCCTACGAGCAGTACTTC.

The J gene is TRBJ2-1, the V gene TRBV13; maybe TRBD1 (6 bases). CDR3 length: 15 amino acids. Germline V gene lookup returns CDR1 PRHDT and CDR2 FYEKMQ (reference sequence). The V gene lost 4 bases and the J gene lost 9 bases, with 19 bases spanning the gap. CDR3 region: CASSSTGARGTEQFF. CDR3 coding DNA: TGTGCCAGCAGCTCGACAGGCGCCCGGGGAACTGAGCAGTTCTTC.

The chain carries TRBV7-9 and TRBJ1-1; maybe TRBD1 (6 bases). V was shortened by 2 bases and J by 1 base, with 14 bases between the two germline ends. Germline V gene lookup returns CDR1 SEHNR and CDR2 FQNEAQ (reference sequence). This CDR3 has 16 amino acids. The CDR3 nucleotides are TGTGCCAGCAGCTTAAGGATACAGGGCTCGAACACTGAAGCTTTCTTT. Amino acids: CASSLRIQGSNTEAFF.

The chain recombines TRBV30 with TRBJ1-1; no firm D call. Trimming took 0 bases from V and 1 from J, leaving 12 bases between them. The CDR3 spans 15 residues. From germline, CDR1 is GTSNPN and CDR2 SVGIG (reference sequence). The CDR3 DNA reads as TGTGCCTGGAGTGTACTTTCAAAAAGGAACACTGAAGCTTTCTTT. Translation: CAWSVLSKRNTEAFF.

This clone was counted only a few times. The J gene is TRBJ2-6, the V gene TRBV7-9, with D maybe TRBD2 (5 bases). Germline-derived CDR1 and CDR2 are SEHNR and FQNEAQ (reference sequence). The CDR3 covers 18 residues. Trimming removed 2 bases from V and 0 bases from J, with 14 bases in between. DNA of the CDR3: TGTGCCAGCAGCTTACTACGCTGGGAGAGCTCTGGGGCCAACGTCCTGACTTTC. Protein: CASSLLRWESSGANVLTF.

The chain links TRBV19 to TRBJ1-2; perhaps TRBD1 as D (5 bases). CDR1 and CDR2 (germline): LNHDA, SQIVND (reference sequence). Trimming removed 9 bases at V and 6 bases at J, with 20 bases between. The CDR3 consists of 14 residues. The CDR3 reads CASLRRGPDDGYTF. The CDR3 nucleotides read TGTGCCAGCCTTCGTAGGGGCCCCGACGATGGCTACACCTTC.

Many counts were recorded for this clone. The chain is built from TRBV30 and TRBJ2-1; TRBD2 agrees at 10 bases. Unmatched junction bases numbered 7, after V lost 4 bases and J lost 7 bases. The CDR3 extends over 14 amino acids. Germline V CDR1 and CDR2: GTSNPN, SVGIG (reference sequence). CDR3 residues: CAWKRSGGANEQFF. The CDR3 coding sequence is TGTGCCTGGAAAAGGAGCGGGGGGGCGAATGAGCAGTTCTTC. The full variable domain, completed using reference TRBV30 and TRBJ2-1, is SQTIHQWPATLVQPVGSPLSLECTVEGTSNPNLYWYRQAAGRGLQLLFYSVGIGQISSEVPQNLSASRPQDRQFILSSKKLLLSDSGFYLCAWKRSGGANEQFFGPGTRLTVL.

The rearrangement joins TRBV6-2 or TRBV6-3 to TRBJ1-3, with TRBD1 identical over 7 bases. CDR1 is MNHEY, CDR2 SVGEGT, per germline. The CDR3 runs 16 residues. The V gene end was trimmed by 6 bases and the J gene end by 0 bases; junction bases not matched to a gene: 8. The CDR3 DNA is TGTGCCAGCAGCCGGACAGGATTTGCCTCTGGAAACACCATATATTTT. Translation: CASSRTGFASGNTIYF.

The chain carries TRBV7-8 and TRBJ1-2, with 11 bases lining up with TRBD1. In germline, CDR1 is SGHVS, CDR2 FQNEAQ. The CDR3 loop spans 15 amino acids. V shed 3 bases, J shed 3 bases, and the junction held 3 bases outside the gene matches. CDR3 DNA: TGTGCCAGCAGCTTGCGGGACAGGGGGGACTATGGCTACACCTTC. Amino acids: CASSLRDRGDYGYTF.

This chain uses TRBV27 with TRBJ1-3; D is perhaps TRBD1 (5 bases). Per germline, CDR1 MNHEY and CDR2 SMNVEV (reference sequence). Between the trimmed V and J ends, which lost 5 bases and 0 bases, there was a span of 14 bases. CDR3 length: 16 residues. As DNA, the CDR3 is TGTGCCAGCAGTAACCTTGGGGCGGACTCTGGAAACACCATATATTTT. Translation gives CASSNLGADSGNTIYF.

This chain links TRBV6-5 with TRBJ2-3; D call uncertain. V was shortened by 1 base and J by 6 bases, with 5 bases between the two germline ends. Germline V lookup: CDR1 MNHEY, CDR2 SVGAGI. The CDR3 covers 12 residues. CDR3 region: CASSYFGDTQYF. CDR3 DNA sequence: TGTGCCAGCAGTTACTTCGGGGATACGCAGTATTTT.

Of note for this clone: Germline and junction disagree at one end, which may indicate a read error. The V call is TRBV6-5, the J call TRBJ1-1; possible D gene TRBD1, 5 bases. Looked up from germline, CDR1 is MNHEY and CDR2 is SVGAGI. The CDR3 extends over 15 amino acids. CDR3 amino acids: CASSYLQGMNTEAFF. The CDR3 coding sequence is TGTGCCAGCAGTTATCTTCAGGGTATGAATACTGAAGCTTTCTTT.

This clone occurred a few times. V and J are TRBV5-6 and TRBJ1-5; D call uncertain. The CDR3 consists of 15 residues. Trimming stripped 0 bases from V and 4 bases from J, with 11 bases between. Germline CDR1 and CDR2: SGHDT and YYEEEE. The DNA of the CDR3 is TGTGCCAGCAGCTTGGGAATAGAGGGAAATCAGCCCCAGCATTTT. As protein: CASSLGIEGNQPQHF.

The chain has TRBV29-1 and TRBJ1-1; 7 positions match TRBD1. The CDR3 has 12 residues. V lost 7 bases, J lost 4 bases, and 6 bases stayed unmatched. CDR1 is SQVTM, CDR2 ANQGSEA, per germline. The CDR3 region has the DNA TGCAGCGCCGTACAGGGGAGCACTGAAGCTTTCTTT. It encodes CSAVQGSTEAFF.

The chain recombines TRBV5-1 with TRBJ2-3; no clear D. Trimming left V 0 bases short and J 5 bases short, with 10 bases between. This CDR3 is 14 amino acids long. Germline-derived CDR1 and CDR2 are SGHRS and YFSETQ. CDR3 sequence (DNA): TGCGCCAGCAGCTTGGATAGTCGAGGAGATACGCAGTATTTT. Translation: CASSLDSRGDTQYF. The full variable domain, rest sourced from reference TRBV5-1 and TRBJ2-3, is KAGVTQTPRYLIKTRGQQVTLSCSPISGHRSVSWYQQTPGQGLQFLFEYFSETQRNKGNFPGRFSGRQFSNSRSEMNVSTLELGDSALYLCASSLDSRGDTQYFGPGTRLTVL.

The chain is built from TRBV7-9 and TRBJ1-1; D call uncertain. Trimming left V 1 base short and J 1 base short, with 4 bases between. CDR1 and CDR2 (germline): SEHNR, FQNEAQ (reference sequence). CDR3 length: 13 residues. The CDR3 is CASSLGANTEAFF. CDR3 DNA sequence: TGTGCCAGCAGCTTAGGGGCGAACACTGAAGCTTTCTTT.

This chain joins TRBV28 and TRBJ1-2, with D possibly matching TRBD1 (5 bases). CDR1 and CDR2 (germline): MDHEN, SYDVKM. The CDR3 is 17 residues long. Between the trimmed V and J ends, which lost 6 bases and 0 bases, there was a span of 20 bases. As DNA, the CDR3 is TGTGCCAGCAGCTCTATTAGGGAGGGGCCGGCTAACTATGGCTACACCTTC. Its translation: CASSSIREGPANYGYTF.

The J gene is TRBJ1-3, the V gene TRBV12-3 or TRBV12-4; unclear D gene. The CDR3 is 12 residues long. V was clipped by 5 bases and J by 3 bases, with 5 bases between them. The DNA of the CDR3 is TGTGCCAGCAGTCCGGGTGGAAACACCATATATTTT. Its protein product is CASSPGGNTIYF.

The chain joins TRBV6-1 to TRBJ2-7; D ambiguous. The V gene lost 2 bases and the J gene lost 4 bases, with 18 bases spanning the gap. CDR1 and CDR2 from the germline V gene are MNHNS and SASEGT. CDR3 length: 16 amino acids. The CDR3 DNA reads as TGTGCCAGCAGTGAATATCTACCCAGCGCAGTATACGAGCAGTACTTC. Amino acid sequence: CASSEYLPSAVYEQYF.